A single sample is the source of the 25 T cell receptor beta chains below, sequenced in a study of blood T cells in healthy people across ages. With a J-beta primer mix and a sample-barcoded 5' primer, a second PCR ran roughly 6 to 11 cycles. TCRdb reanalysed the 5' RACE reads using MiXCR and keeps one entry per CDR3 protein. The table has around 990,000 distinct CDR3 sequences, more than 30% seen once. Material: blood. The receptors come from a man aged 18 to 30 in good health.

The DNA of the CDR3 is TGTGCCAGCAGTTCAGGGGGGGAAGAGACCCAGTACTTC. Protein product: CASSSGGEETQYF. The chain combines TRBV28 with TRBJ2-5, with D possibly called TRBD1 or TRBD2 (7 bases each). Germline loops: CDR1 MDHEN, CDR2 SYDVKM. This CDR3 region has 13 residues. Trimming removed 4 bases from V and 3 bases from J, with 9 bases in between.

This clonotype was observed at least ten times. This may be a read error, as it is one base from a much larger clone. The gene calls are TRBV29-1 and TRBJ1-2; 7 bases map to TRBD1. This CDR3 spans 13 amino acids. From germline, CDR1 is SQVTM and CDR2 ANQGSEA. With 4 bases clipped from V and 4 bases from J, the junction kept 6 bases outside the gene matches. The CDR3 protein is CSVAGGSGYGYTF. In nucleotides, the CDR3 is TGCAGCGTTGCAGGGGGGTCTGGCTATGGCTACACCTTC.

The rearrangement uses TRBV10-3 and TRBJ1-5, with D possibly being TRBD1 (5 bases). Germline V gives CDR1 ENHRY, CDR2 SYGVKD. The V end lost 2 bases, the J end lost 2 bases, and 7 bases lay between the germline ends. CDR3 length: 14 residues. CDR3 in amino acids: CAISEPGGNQPQHF. CDR3 DNA sequence: TGTGCCATCAGTGAGCCGGGGGGCAATCAGCCCCAGCATTTT.

CDR3 nucleotides: TGCGCCAGCAGCCAAGATGGGGGGGGGGGGGACTACGAGCAGTACTTC. Its translation: CASSQDGGGGDYEQYF. The chain links TRBV4-3 to TRBJ2-7, with 7 bases lining up with TRBD2. The germline V gene encodes CDR1 LGHNA and CDR2 YSLEER. The CDR3 length is 16 residues. V lost 0 bases to trimming and J lost 3 bases; unmatched junction nucleotides: 8.

This rearrangement joins TRBV6-2 or TRBV6-3 to TRBJ2-1, with 7 bases aligning to TRBD1. The CDR3 consists of 13 residues. V gave up 6 bases and J gave up 13 bases; unmatched junction bases: 12. Germline V gene lookup returns CDR1 MNHEY and CDR2 SVGEGT. This chain's CDR3 is CASSQGTEETQFF. CDR3 sequence (DNA): TGTGCCAGCAGCCAGGGGACAGAAGAGACCCAGTTCTTC.

This clonotype was picked up many times. This sequence joins TRBV12-3 or TRBV12-4 and TRBJ2-5; TRBD2 matches 9 bases. CDR3 length: 13 residues. V was pared by 4 bases and J by 5 bases, with 2 bases of the junction left unmatched. The CDR3 spells CASSSGLAETQYF. In DNA, the CDR3 is TGTGCCAGCAGTTCAGGACTAGCGGAGACCCAGTACTTC.

This clonotype was recorded a few times. The gene calls are TRBV6-2 or TRBV6-3 and TRBJ2-4; possibly TRBD2 for D (7 bases). CDR3 size: 13 residues. The V gene's germline CDR1 is MNHEY and CDR2 SVGEGT. V lost 5 bases to trimming and J lost 13 bases, with 18 bases between them. CDR3 DNA sequence: TGTGCCAGCAGTCTCCGGGGGGCAAGGGAACAGTACTTC. It translates to CASSLRGAREQYF.

This clonotype was seen many times. This chain links TRBV7-9 with TRBJ2-3; D remains ambiguous. This CDR3 spans 14 amino acids. V lost 5 bases, J lost 0 bases, and 9 bases lay in between. Germline V gene lookup returns CDR1 SEHNR and CDR2 FQNEAQ (reference sequence). Here the CDR3 DNA reads TGTGCCAGCAGCCCCGTTCGCAGCACAGATACGCAGTATTTT. Translation: CASSPVRSTDTQYF.

This clonotype was seen a handful of times. This chain connects TRBV2 to TRBJ2-7, with D unresolved. The DNA end is a closer match to TRBJ2-5, so the J assignment may be wrong. The CDR3 has 13 residues. Germline V gives CDR1 SNHLY, CDR2 FYNNEI. The CDR3 protein is CASSDPGEETQYF. CDR3 DNA sequence: TGTGCCAGCAGTGACCCTGGGGAAGAGACCCAGTACTTC.

J is TRBJ1-5 and V is TRBV20-1; no clear D gene. The CDR3 spans 16 residues. From germline, CDR1 is DFQATT and CDR2 SNEGSKA (reference sequence). V was shortened by 0 bases and J by 0 bases, with 12 bases between the two germline ends. The chain's CDR3 is CSARDVTVDSNQPQHF. Here the CDR3 DNA reads TGCAGTGCTAGAGATGTGACGGTGGATAGCAATCAGCCCCAGCATTTT.

The CDR3 region has the DNA TGCAGCGCCGTGAGTTCGGGGGGGTCAGCCACTGAAGCTTTCTTT. It encodes CSAVSSGGSATEAFF. The genes are TRBV29-1 and TRBJ1-1; TRBD1 is a possible D gene (5 bases). Germline V gene lookup returns CDR1 SQVTM and CDR2 ANQGSEA. Trimming stripped 7 bases from V and 4 bases from J, with 22 bases between. This CDR3 is built from 15 residues.

The CDR3 region is CASSTSEGGSSYNEQFF. CDR3 bases: TGTGCCAGCAGCACATCCGAAGGGGGGAGCTCCTACAATGAGCAGTTCTTC. This chain uses TRBV7-2 with TRBJ2-1; D is perhaps TRBD1 or TRBD2 (6 bases each). CDR3 length equals 17 residues. Germline V gene data show CDR1 as SGHTA and CDR2 as FQGNSA. V was cut by 5 bases and J by 0 bases, with 17 bases left in between.

The V gene is TRBV27, the J gene TRBJ2-5; the D gene is possibly TRBD1 (5 bases). CDR3 length: 14 amino acids. Germline CDR1 and CDR2: MNHEY and SMNVEV (reference sequence). Trimming cost V 4 bases and J 5 bases, with 14 bases left between them. In nucleotides, the CDR3 is TGTGCCAGCAGTTGGCGAGGACACCGGGAGACCCAGTACTTC. It codes for CASSWRGHRETQYF.

The V call is TRBV2, the J call TRBJ2-1; D call uncertain. The germline V and J ends were trimmed by 2 bases and 5 bases, with 13 bases remaining between them. The V gene's germline CDR1 is SNHLY and CDR2 FYNNEI. The CDR3 length is 15 residues. The CDR3 protein is CASSEPQNYNNEQFF. The CDR3 bases are TGTGCCAGCAGTGAACCACAGAATTACAACAATGAGCAGTTCTTC.

This clonotype was detected only a few times. The rearrangement links TRBV25-1 to TRBJ1-2; D remains ambiguous. The germline CDR1 and CDR2 sequences are MGHDK and SYGVNS. The CDR3 has 17 amino acids. V shed 4 bases and J shed 8 bases, with 26 bases lying between them. This chain's CDR3 is CASSGHPGVQRVSGYTF. CDR3 DNA: TGTGCCAGCAGTGGACATCCCGGGGTTCAAAGAGTCAGCGGCTACACCTTC.

This chain joins TRBV9 and TRBJ2-1, with TRBD2 matching over 9 bases. The V and J ends lost 4 bases and 1 base, in that order; junction bases with no gene match: 9. CDR1 SGDLS and CDR2 YYNGEE come from the germline V gene. The CDR3 runs 17 residues. CDR3 DNA: TGTGCCAGCAGCACCACACGGGCGGGGGGGTCCTACAATGAGCAGTTCTTC. It yields the protein CASSTTRAGGSYNEQFF.

The chain employs TRBV20-1 and TRBJ1-2; D gene uncertain. The CDR3 is 15 amino acids. The V end was cut by 0 bases, the J end by 2 bases, with 13 bases between. Germline-derived CDR1 and CDR2 are DFQATT and SNEGSKA (reference sequence). In DNA form, the CDR3 reads TGCAGTGCTAGAGATTTGACGAGTATGAACTATGGCTACACCTTC. This codes for CSARDLTSMNYGYTF.

This clonotype has a handful of counts. The chain links TRBV5-1 to TRBJ2-7, with D unresolved. V was cut by 0 bases and J by 0 bases, with 13 bases left in between. The CDR3 contains 16 residues. CDR1 and CDR2 (germline): SGHRS, YFSETQ. CDR3 nucleotide sequence: TGCGCCAGCAGCTTGGGTCGGGCGCGGAGCTCCTACGAGCAGTACTTC. It encodes CASSLGRARSSYEQYF.

There are a few counts of this clonotype. The chain links TRBV20-1 to TRBJ2-1, with a weak D call TRBD2 (5 bases). V lost 2 bases and J 2 bases, leaving 16 bases between the germline ends. Germline assignment: CDR1 DFQATT and CDR2 SNEGSKA (reference sequence). The CDR3 is 16 residues long. The CDR3 DNA reads TGCAGTGCTAGATCGTGGCGGGCCGAGACCTACAATGAGCAGTTCTTC. It encodes CSARSWRAETYNEQFF.

The rearrangement joins TRBV6-4 to TRBJ2-3, with D tentatively TRBD2 (5 bases). Per the germline V gene, CDR1 is MRHNA and CDR2 is SNTAGT. Trimming pared 4 bases from V and 6 bases from J, leaving 11 bases between. This CDR3 is 13 amino acids long. CDR3 protein: CASSVEERDTQYF. The CDR3 nucleotides are TGTGCCAGCAGTGTGGAGGAGAGGGATACGCAGTATTTT.

The CDR3: CSGTSGGAEADTQYF. In DNA, the CDR3 is TGCAGCGGGACTAGCGGGGGGGCGGAAGCAGATACGCAGTATTTT. The chain uses TRBV20-1 and TRBJ2-3; 16 bases are a match to TRBD2. The CDR3 totals 15 residues. From germline, CDR1 is DFQATT and CDR2 SNEGSKA (reference sequence).

A remark on this clonotype: The junction and the germline gene differ at one end; a read error may be behind it. The chain has TRBV14 and TRBJ1-6; D remains unclear. CDR3 size: 17 residues. From germline, CDR1 is SGHDN and CDR2 FVKESK. CDR3 in DNA: TGTGCCAGCAGCCCCTCAGGAAGAAGTGTCTATAATTCACCCCCCCACTTT. Translating gives CASSPSGRSVYNSPPHF.

For this clonotype: The junction departs from the called germline gene at one end, perhaps through a read error. The chain recombines TRBV20-1 with TRBJ2-7, with TRBD2 as a possible D gene (5 bases). The germline gives CDR1 DFQATT, CDR2 SNEGSKA (reference sequence). The CDR3 length is 13 residues. The CDR3 DNA reads TGCAGTGCTACAGCTAGCTTCCACTACAAGCAGTACTTC. It translates to CSATASFHYKQYF.

The rearrangement joins TRBV18 to TRBJ1-2, with D perhaps TRBD1 (5 bases). This CDR3 comprises 15 residues. The ends were cut back, 1 base at V and 3 bases at J, with 12 bases in the middle. Germline loops: CDR1 KGHSH, CDR2 LQKENI. The CDR3 DNA is TGTGCCAGCTCACCACGGAGGGGACCCGACTATGGCTACACCTTC. The encoded protein is CASSPRRGPDYGYTF.

A few counts support this clonotype. This chain uses TRBV10-3 with TRBJ2-3; the match to TRBD2 covers 11 bases. The CDR3 extends over 15 amino acids. The V segment lost 2 bases and the J segment 11 bases; nucleotides outside the gene matches: 9. Germline V CDR1 and CDR2: ENHRY, SYGVKD. This chain's CDR3 is CAISEVGLAVGVQYF. CDR3 coding DNA: TGTGCCATCAGTGAGGTGGGACTAGCGGTCGGAGTGCAGTATTTT.